This T cell receptor beta chain was observed in a study of T cell responses to AZD1222 COVID-19 vaccine. The method was immunoSEQ multiplex PCR; TCRdb's version includes in-frame clones alone and lacks a portion of them. The profile covers about 88,000 clones, with about 89% appearing a single time and less than 5% taken by the ten largest. Investigators merged groups given second doses at roughly 4 or roughly 12 weeks. The sequence came from an adult who received the AZD1222 COVID-19 vaccine. This sample comprised peripheral blood, obtained 28 days after the second AZD1222 dose.

The CDR3 sequence: CASSLAASAPNSPLHF. The CDR3, as DNA: TGTGCCAGCAGCTTAGCCGCGTCCGCGCCTAATTCACCCCTCCACTTT. This chain joins TRBV7-9 and TRBJ1-6; no clear D. CDR1 is SEHNR and CDR2 is FQNEAQ in the germline V gene (reference sequence). V lost 0 bases to trimming and J lost 6 bases, with 12 bases between them. This CDR3 contains 16 residues. Filled out from reference TRBV7-9 and TRBJ1-6, the complete variable domain reads DTGVSQNPRHKITKRGQNVTFRCDPISEHNRLYWYRQTLGQGPEFLTYFQNEAQLEKSRLLSDRFSAERPKGSFSTLEIQRTEQGDSAMYLCASSLAASAPNSPLHFGNGTRLTVT.